This T cell receptor (beta chain) was identified during a study of T cells in Graves' hyperthyroidism and ophthalmopathy. About this clonotype: Being one base from a much bigger clone, this may be a read error.

Regions amplified from RNA transcripts were the TCR beta CDR3 regions. First-round RT-PCR targeting the TCR CDR3 was performed with the HTBI primer set. TCRdb fed the multiplex PCR reads into MiXCR, producing one record per CDR3 protein. The data show some 510,000 distinct CDR3 sequences, 20% to 25% seen once. The CDR3 length is 11 residues. Sequencing was performed on blood. The clonotype comes from a man between 18 and 35 years old with Graves' hyperthyroidism. This chain connects TRBV12-3 or TRBV12-4 to TRBJ2-7; D remains ambiguous. The end of the DNA aligns better with TRBJ2-5, so the J call may be wrong. CDR3 in DNA: TGTGCCAGCAGCTCCGGCGCGACCCAGTACTTC. Translating gives CASSSGATQYF.